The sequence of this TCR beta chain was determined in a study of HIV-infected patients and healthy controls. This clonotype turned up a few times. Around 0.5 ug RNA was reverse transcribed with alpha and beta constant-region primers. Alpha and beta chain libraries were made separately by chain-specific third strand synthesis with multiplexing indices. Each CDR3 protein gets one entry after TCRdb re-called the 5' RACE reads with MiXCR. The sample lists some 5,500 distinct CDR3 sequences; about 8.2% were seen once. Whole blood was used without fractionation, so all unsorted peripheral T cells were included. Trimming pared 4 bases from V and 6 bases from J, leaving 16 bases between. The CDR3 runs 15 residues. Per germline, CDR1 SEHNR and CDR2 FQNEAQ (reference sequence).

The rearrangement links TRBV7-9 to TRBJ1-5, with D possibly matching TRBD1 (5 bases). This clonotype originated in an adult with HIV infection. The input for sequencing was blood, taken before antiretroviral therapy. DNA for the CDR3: TGTGCCAGCAGCTGGGACCCCCAGGAGGGTCAGCCCCAGCATTTT. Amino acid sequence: CASSWDPQEGQPQHF.